This T cell receptor (beta chain) comes out of a study of blood T cell repertoires in COVID-19. As handled by the study authors: Reference gene primer amplification in the assay estimated nucleated cell counts. Repertoires were generated with immunoSEQ multiplex PCR, while TCRdb's copy carries only in-frame clones and drops some. For V, J and clone size, that table is used; D and trimming come from the DNA. The sample has over 30,000 clones, around nine tenths seen once. CDR3 length: 15 amino acids. In germline, CDR1 is MNHEY, CDR2 SVGAGI. V lost 2 bases and J lost 4, with 14 bases in between. Input material: peripheral blood. This clonotype originated in a man between 65 and 85 years old with acute or convalescent COVID-19. This chain joins TRBV6-5 and TRBJ1-2; D is unclear. The CDR3 coding sequence is TGTGCCAGCAGTTACGAGCCAGGCGTTGGCTATGGCTACACCTTC. It specifies CASSYEPGVGYGYTF.